This TCR beta chain derives from a study of blood T cell repertoires in COVID-19. TCRdb's table, derived via immunoSEQ multiplex PCR, lists solely in-frame clones and lacks some. This table holds 110,000 to 150,000 clones, around 81% found once. Germline assignment: CDR1 SGHTA and CDR2 FQGNSA. The CDR3 covers 16 residues. With 5 bases removed from V and 1 base from J, the gap between germline ends came to 14 bases. This receptor was obtained from a human donor in a cohort sampled during active COVID-19. This sequence joins TRBV7-2 and TRBJ1-4, with D possibly being TRBD1 (5 bases). The sample taken for sequencing was peripheral blood. This CDR3 is CASSPDRSVTNEKLFF. Here the CDR3 DNA reads TGTGCCAGCAGCCCCGACAGAAGCGTAACTAATGAAAAACTGTTTTTT.